Listed here are 23 T cell receptor beta chains from one sample, sequenced in a study of human T cells and chemical hapten exposure. Documented time point: pre-sensitization, week 0. The treatment was: therapeutic diphenylcyclopropenone sensitization with weekly scalp DPC. Using its own MiXCR run on the RACE reads, TCRdb lists one record per CDR3 protein. The table has tens of thousands of distinct CDR3 sequences, around 10% seen once; the top ten hold approximately 3.9%. This sample comprised whole blood, obtained in connection with sensitization to the hapten diphenylcyclopropenone (DPC). Receptor source: a woman in her 40s with alopecia areata. Some clones in this sample may be carry-over from other donors' samples.

At least ten counts were recorded for this clonotype. CDR3 bases: TGTGCCAGCAGCTTAACCAGACTCTCTAGCACAGATACGCAGTATTTT. This sequence encodes CASSLTRLSSTDTQYF. The chain has TRBV11-2 and TRBJ2-3; D gene uncertain. V gave up 2 bases and J gave up 0 bases, with 12 bases separating them. The length of the CDR3 is 16 residues. Germline CDR1 SGHAT, CDR2 FQNNGV. Looking up the rest from reference TRBV11-2 and TRBJ2-3 gives the full variable domain: EAGVAQSPRYKIIEKRQSVAFWCNPISGHATLYWYQQILGQGPKLLIQFQNNGVVDDSQLPKDRFSAERLKGVDSTLKIQPAKLEDSAVYLCASSLTRLSSTDTQYFGPGTRLTVL.

This clonotype was picked up a small number of times. The rearrangement joins TRBV3-1 to TRBJ2-2; D is ambiguous. V was pared by 4 bases and J by 3 bases, with 6 bases between. The germline V gene has CDR1 LGHDT and CDR2 YNNKEL (reference sequence). There are 13 residues in the CDR3. The CDR3 loop reads CASSPQYTGELFF. Written as DNA, the CDR3 is TGTGCCAGCAGCCCACAGTACACCGGGGAGCTGTTTTTT.

The count of this clonotype is one. With a much larger clone just one base away, this may be a read error. CDR3 bases: TGTGCCAGCAGTTCCGGGTCGCCTCAAGAGACCCAGTACTTC. Residues: CASSSGSPQETQYF. The rearrangement links TRBV6-2 or TRBV6-3 to TRBJ2-5, with no clear D. Germline loops: CDR1 MNHEY, CDR2 SVGEGT. V dropped 4 bases and J dropped 2 bases, with 11 bases sitting between them. The CDR3 covers 14 residues.

This clonotype was seen ten or more times. The chain uses TRBV18 and TRBJ2-1; 9 nucleotides align to TRBD2. The CDR3 has 19 residues. Trimming took 0 bases from V and 7 from J; bases not matched to a gene: 16. The germline V gene has CDR1 KGHSH and CDR2 LQKENI. The CDR3 sequence is CASSPPGDSGGPRGNEQFF. The DNA for the CDR3 is TGTGCCAGCTCACCACCGGGGGATAGCGGGGGTCCCCGAGGTAATGAGCAGTTCTTC.

This CDR3 reads CASSLGTGSSDTQYF. The CDR3 nucleotides are TGTGCCAGCAGCTTAGGGACAGGGTCATCGGATACGCAGTATTTT. This rearrangement joins TRBV5-6 to TRBJ2-3; 9 bases map to TRBD1. The trim removed 2 bases at V and 6 bases at J, leaving 7 bases unmatched. The CDR3 loop spans 15 amino acids. CDR1 and CDR2 from the germline V gene are SGHDT and YYEEEE.

The chain links TRBV18 to TRBJ2-3; 7 bases line up with TRBD1. The V gene's germline CDR1 is KGHSH and CDR2 LQKENI. Trimming removed 8 bases from V and 4 bases from J; junction bases left unmatched: 12. This CDR3 spans 15 amino acids. The chain's CDR3 is CASHSPTGSPDTQYF. The CDR3 nucleotides read TGTGCCAGCCATTCCCCGACAGGGAGTCCAGATACGCAGTATTTT.

This clonotype showed up just a few times. V gene TRBV7-2 combines with J gene TRBJ2-5, with 9 bases lining up with TRBD2. The V and J ends lost 4 bases and 1 base, in that order; junction bases with no gene match: 10. CDR1 is SGHTA, CDR2 FQGNSA, per germline. This CDR3 is 17 amino acids long. Written as DNA, the CDR3 is TGTGCCAGCAGCTCTCACGCTAGCGGGGTGGGCCAAGAGACCCAGTACTTC. This encodes CASSSHASGVGQETQYF.

This clonotype was seen a handful of times. The chain is built from TRBV2 and TRBJ2-3; 8 positions agree with TRBD2. Germline V lookup: CDR1 SNHLY, CDR2 FYNNEI. The CDR3 loop spans 14 amino acids. CDR3 DNA sequence: TGTGCTACGGGGGGGGCGATTTCCCCAGATACGCAGTATTTT. Its protein product is CATGGAISPDTQYF.

The table lists this clonotype with many counts. The CDR3 loop is CSPSNRNQPQHF. The CDR3 DNA sequence: TGCAGTCCCAGTAACAGGAATCAGCCCCAGCATTTT. The genes are TRBV20-1 and TRBJ1-5, with a possible D match to TRBD1 (5 bases). Germline CDR1 is DFQATT and CDR2 is SNEGSKA (reference sequence). The V end was cut by 8 bases, the J end by 4 bases, with 12 bases between. The CDR3 is 12 residues long.

Ten or more counts support this clonotype. V is TRBV9 and J is TRBJ2-1; a possible D gene is TRBD2 (6 bases). Germline CDR1 reads SGDLS; CDR2 reads YYNGEE. V lost 4 bases to trimming and J lost 5 bases, with 16 bases between them. This CDR3 has 15 amino acids. Here the CDR3 reads CASSPPGGWNNEQFF. Here the CDR3 DNA reads TGTGCCAGCAGCCCCCCCGGAGGGTGGAACAATGAGCAGTTCTTC. The whole variable domain, filled in from reference TRBV9 and TRBJ2-1, reads DSGVTQTPKHLITATGQRVTLRCSPRSGDLSVYWYQQSLDQGLQFLIQYYNGEERAKGNILERFSAQQFPDLHSELNLSSLELGDSALYFCASSPPGGWNNEQFFGPGTRLTVL.

This clonotype appeared many times. Written as DNA, the CDR3 is TGTGCCAGCAGCGAAGGGACGCAGAACACTGAAGCTTTCTTT. This encodes CASSEGTQNTEAFF. This chain links TRBV5-4 with TRBJ1-1; D possibly corresponds to TRBD1 (5 bases). The CDR3 runs 14 residues. With 4 bases removed from V and 1 base from J, the gap between germline ends came to 11 bases. Germline V gene lookup returns CDR1 SGHNT and CDR2 YYREEE (reference sequence).

This clonotype was seen ten or more times. This chain uses TRBV7-9 with TRBJ1-3; 7 bases match TRBD1. The CDR3 has 16 residues. Germline assignment: CDR1 SEHNR and CDR2 FQNEAQ (reference sequence). V lost 4 bases to trimming and J lost 0 bases; unmatched junction nucleotides: 6. As DNA, the CDR3 is TGTGCCAGCAGCTCCACGGGACAGTCCTCTGGAAACACCATATATTTT. Residues: CASSSTGQSSGNTIYF.

The sample holds many counts of this clonotype. The chain carries TRBV21-1 and TRBJ1-4. TRBV21-1 is termed a pseudogene. CDR3 length: 16 amino acids. The CDR3 region is CASSKRRAGRGEKLFF. For the CDR3, the DNA is TGTGCCAGCAGCAAAAGGAGGGCCGGGAGGGGCGAAAAACTGTTTTTT.

The chain is built from TRBV5-1 and TRBJ1-1; D not certain. The CDR3 spans 13 residues. V was trimmed by 4 bases and J by 3 bases, leaving 10 bases between them. CDR1 and CDR2 from the germline V gene are SGHRS and YFSETQ. This chain's CDR3 is CASSRGIDTEAFF. In nucleotides, the CDR3 is TGCGCCAGCAGCCGCGGGATTGACACTGAAGCTTTCTTT.

This clonotype came up many times. The V call is TRBV25-1, the J call TRBJ1-1, with a possible D match to TRBD1 (6 bases). V lost 7 bases, J lost 5 bases, and 14 bases lay in between. The germline CDR1 and CDR2 sequences are MGHDK and SYGVNS. CDR3 size: 13 residues. The DNA of the CDR3 is TGTGCCAGCACCCCCCAGGGGAAGACTGAAGCTTTCTTT. It specifies CASTPQGKTEAFF.

The rearrangement links TRBV20-1 to TRBJ2-3, with no clear D. V shed 5 bases and J shed 4 bases, with 7 bases lying between them. The CDR3 is 11 amino acids. The germline gives CDR1 DFQATT, CDR2 SNEGSKA (reference sequence). This CDR3 reads CSALGSDTQYF. CDR3 nucleotides: TGCAGTGCTCTTGGGTCAGATACGCAGTATTTT.

This clonotype was observed a handful of times. V usage is TRBV7-9 and J usage is TRBJ1-1; D not resolved. This CDR3 is built from 12 residues. CDR1 SEHNR and CDR2 FQNEAQ come from the germline V gene (reference sequence). The V end was cut by 6 bases, the J end by 3 bases, with 8 bases between. CDR3 bases: TGTGCCAGCAGACCCCGGTACACTGAAGCTTTCTTT. Translating it yields CASRPRYTEAFF.

This clonotype has a handful of counts. CDR3 sequence: CASSLGQETEKLFF. The DNA of the CDR3 is TGCGCCAGCAGCTTGGGACAGGAAACTGAAAAACTGTTTTTT. The chain recombines TRBV5-1 with TRBJ1-4, with TRBD1 as a possible D gene (6 bases). V lost 0 bases and J 7 bases, leaving 10 bases between the germline ends. From germline, CDR1 is SGHRS and CDR2 YFSETQ. CDR3 length: 14 amino acids.

The sample holds one count of this clonotype. The rearrangement links TRBV11-2 to TRBJ1-2; no definite D call. Per the germline V gene, CDR1 is SGHAT and CDR2 is FQNNGV. The CDR3 has 13 residues. V was trimmed by 3 bases and J by 4 bases, leaving 9 bases between them. Here the CDR3 reads CASSFWSAYGYTF. CDR3 DNA: TGTGCCAGCAGCTTTTGGTCAGCCTATGGCTACACCTTC.

This clonotype was observed many times. The rearrangement joins TRBV6-2 or TRBV6-3 to TRBJ1-5; no clear D. Germline V gene data show CDR1 as MNHEY and CDR2 as SVGEGT. The CDR3 has 13 amino acids. V gave up 4 bases and J gave up 2 bases, with 6 bases separating them. CDR3 sequence reads: CASSFPGNQPQHF. Here the CDR3 DNA reads TGTGCCAGCAGTTTTCCCGGCAATCAGCCCCAGCATTTT.

V usage is TRBV27 and J usage is TRBJ1-1, with D tentatively TRBD1 (6 bases). CDR1 is MNHEY, CDR2 SMNVEV, per germline (reference sequence). V shed 3 bases and J shed 3 bases, with 17 bases lying between them. This CDR3 is 16 amino acids long. CDR3 region: CASSLRAGVFYTEAFF. DNA of the CDR3: TGTGCCAGCAGTTTGCGGGCAGGGGTTTTCTACACTGAAGCTTTCTTT.

This clonotype was seen many times. The chain couples TRBV12-3 or TRBV12-4 to TRBJ2-3; unclear D gene. V was pared by 3 bases and J by 5 bases, with 3 bases between. This CDR3 contains 11 residues. This chain's CDR3 is CASSLIDTQYF. The CDR3 coding sequence is TGTGCCAGCAGTTTGATAGATACGCAGTATTTT.

This clonotype occurred a few times. This chain connects TRBV7-2 to TRBJ2-1; 9 bases match TRBD1. CDR3 length: 14 residues. CDR1 SGHTA and CDR2 FQGNSA come from the germline V gene. J lost 9 bases, V lost 5 bases, and 8 bases had no gene match. DNA of the CDR3: TGTGCCAGCAGCACTCAGGGACAGGGCGCTGAGCAGTTCTTC. This gives the protein CASSTQGQGAEQFF. The full variable domain, completed using reference TRBV7-2 and TRBJ2-1, is GAGVSQSPSNKVTEKGKDVELRCDPISGHTALYWYRQSLGQGLEFLIYFQGNSAPDKSGLPSDRFSAERTGGSVSTLTIQRTQQEDSAVYLCASSTQGQGAEQFFGPGTRLTVL.